Below, 28 T cell receptor beta chains from the same sample are listed, as sequenced in a study of T cell repertoires in cytomegalovirus infection. TCRdb re-derived calls from the reads in MiXCR, one entry per CDR3 protein. The repertoire holds some 440,000 distinct CDR3 sequences, with roughly a third as singletons. Material for sequencing was PBMCs. Receptors originate from a human donor in good health (CMV status not recorded). Some clones in this sample may be carry-over from other donors' samples.

The V call is TRBV28, the J call TRBJ1-5, with 9 bases lining up with TRBD1. Per germline, CDR1 MDHEN and CDR2 SYDVKM. CDR3 length equals 17 residues. Losses at the gene ends were 6 bases for V and 2 bases for J; bases not matched to a gene: 11. CDR3: CASSPGTGGAGNQPQHF. CDR3 DNA sequence: TGTGCCAGCAGCCCAGGTACAGGGGGCGCGGGCAATCAGCCCCAGCATTTT.

This chain links TRBV20-1 with TRBJ2-3; D may be TRBD2 (6 bases). The V end was cut by 1 base, the J end by 4 bases, with 21 bases between. The CDR3 sequence is 17 residues long. Germline-derived CDR1 and CDR2 are DFQATT and SNEGSKA (reference sequence). The CDR3 nucleotides are TGCAGTGCTAGAGTAAGCCGGGACTCCGTCGTTCCAGATACGCAGTATTTT. Translated: CSARVSRDSVVPDTQYF.

This clonotype was observed a few times. The chain recombines TRBV6-5 with TRBJ1-1; 7 positions agree with TRBD1. CDR1 MNHEY and CDR2 SVGAGI come from the germline V gene. CDR3 length: 13 residues. V was pared by 6 bases and J by 5 bases, with 6 bases of the junction left unmatched. The CDR3 reads CASRETGRTEAFF. Here the CDR3 DNA reads TGTGCCAGCAGAGAGACAGGGCGGACTGAAGCTTTCTTT.

The J gene is TRBJ1-1, the V gene TRBV25-1; a weak D match, TRBD1 (5 bases). Trimming removed 1 base at V and 6 bases at J, with 18 bases between. The CDR3 extends over 16 amino acids. Germline-derived CDR1 and CDR2 are MGHDK and SYGVNS. CDR3 sequence (DNA): TGTGCCAGCAGTGAATGGCAAGGATTACCGGGGGCTGAAGCTTTCTTT. Amino acid sequence: CASSEWQGLPGAEAFF.

The rearrangement links TRBV2 to TRBJ2-7, with D unclear. The CDR3 has 14 amino acids. The germline CDR1 and CDR2 sequences are SNHLY and FYNNEI. V lost 4 bases, J lost 6 bases, and 16 bases lay in between. This chain's CDR3 is CASSGSSIGPEQYF. In nucleotides, the CDR3 is TGTGCCAGCAGTGGGAGCAGCATAGGACCCGAGCAGTACTTC.

A remark on this clonotype: Just one base apart from a much larger clone, this may be a read error. It is likely a read error, because the conserved phenylalanine at the end of the CDR3 is missing. The gene calls are TRBV7-2 and TRBJ2-7; no definite D call. The CDR3 length is 12 residues. V was cut by 3 bases and J by 2 bases, with 5 bases left in between. Germline assignment: CDR1 SGHTA and CDR2 FQGNSA. This CDR3 is CASSFPTYEQYL. In nucleotides, the CDR3 is TGTGCCAGCAGCTTCCCCACCTACGAGCAGTACTTA.

This clonotype came up a few times. The chain is built from TRBV5-1 and TRBJ2-3; the match to TRBD2 covers 13 bases. Germline V gene lookup returns CDR1 SGHRS and CDR2 YFSETQ. This CDR3 region has 17 residues. Trimming removed 4 bases from V and 1 base from J; junction bases left unmatched: 6. CDR3 sequence reads: CASSPAGTSGGTDTQYF. In DNA, the CDR3 is TGCGCCAGCAGCCCGGCCGGGACTAGCGGGGGCACAGATACGCAGTATTTT.

V and J are TRBV19 and TRBJ1-3; D is unresolved. This CDR3 is built from 15 residues. The ends were cut back, 6 bases at V and 0 bases at J, with 12 bases in the middle. Germline CDR1 and CDR2: LNHDA and SQIVND (reference sequence). The CDR3 DNA reads as TGTGCCAGTAGCCCGGACGGGAGCTCTGGAAACACCATATATTTT. It translates to CASSPDGSSGNTIYF.

The CDR3 region has the DNA TGTGCTAGTGGCCCGGGGGACAGTCTCTATGGCTACACCTTC. Amino acids: CASGPGDSLYGYTF. This chain uses TRBV12-5 with TRBJ1-2; 7 bases fit TRBD1. With 6 bases clipped from V and 4 bases from J, the junction kept 8 bases outside the gene matches. The CDR3 totals 14 residues. Germline V gene data show CDR1 as LGHNT and CDR2 as FRNRAP.

In this sample, this clonotype turned up once. The chain joins TRBV9 to TRBJ1-6; the match to TRBD1 covers 7 bases. The CDR3 has 16 residues. The germline V gene encodes CDR1 SGDLS and CDR2 YYNGEE. The junction had 6 bases not matched to a gene; V was cut back by 0 bases and J by 6 bases. CDR3 amino acids: CASSVAETGINSPLHF. The CDR3 DNA reads as TGTGCCAGCAGCGTAGCGGAGACAGGGATTAATTCACCCCTCCACTTT.

This chain joins TRBV14 and TRBJ2-1, with a weak D call TRBD2 (6 bases). The CDR3 runs to 16 residues. Between the trimmed V and J ends, which lost 1 base and 10 bases, there was a span of 20 bases. Per germline, CDR1 SGHDN and CDR2 FVKESK. The CDR3 loop is CASSQGRLVSFDEQFF. The CDR3 bases are TGTGCCAGCAGCCAAGGGAGACTAGTATCCTTCGACGAGCAGTTCTTC.

This rearrangement joins TRBV15 to TRBJ2-2, with D unclear. Germline-derived CDR1 and CDR2 are LNHNV and YYDKDF (reference sequence). V lost 0 bases and J 6 bases, leaving 5 bases between the germline ends. The length of the CDR3 is 13 residues. Written as DNA, the CDR3 is TGTGCCACCAGCAGAGAGGGCGCCGGGGAGCTGTTTTTT. Amino acids: CATSREGAGELFF.

The chain uses TRBV7-2 and TRBJ2-7; D remains ambiguous. In germline, CDR1 is SGHTA, CDR2 FQGNSA. Trimming left V 5 bases short and J 1 base short, with 12 bases between. The CDR3 loop spans 14 amino acids. CDR3 in DNA: TGTGCCAGCAGCCCCATCGAGCGTTCCTACGAGCAGTACTTC. Its translation: CASSPIERSYEQYF.

This clonotype was observed a handful of times. The chain has TRBV19 and TRBJ2-3; no clear D gene. This CDR3 has 14 residues. The V gene's germline CDR1 is LNHDA and CDR2 SQIVND (reference sequence). V dropped 3 bases and J dropped 3 bases, with 10 bases sitting between them. The CDR3 sequence: CASSIQPQTDTQYF. Written as DNA, the CDR3 is TGTGCCAGTAGTATCCAGCCACAGACAGATACGCAGTATTTT.

There are a few counts of this clonotype. This chain connects TRBV11-2 to TRBJ2-1; the match to TRBD2 covers 8 bases. The CDR3 has 15 residues. Per the germline V gene, CDR1 is SGHAT and CDR2 is FQNNGV. V dropped 5 bases and J dropped 0; count of bases not matched to a gene: 3. CDR3 residues: CASSARGGSYNEQFF. CDR3 nucleotides: TGTGCCAGCAGCGCCCGGGGGGGCTCCTACAATGAGCAGTTCTTC.

The CDR3 DNA reads TGTGCCAGCAGTTACACAACGACAGGATCGGAGACCCAGTACTTC. Protein product: CASSYTTTGSETQYF. This chain links TRBV6-2 or TRBV6-3 with TRBJ2-5, with D perhaps TRBD1 (6 bases). The V end lost 2 bases, the J end lost 5 bases, and 15 bases lay between the germline ends. Germline V gene data show CDR1 as MNHEY and CDR2 as SVGEGT. There are 15 residues in the CDR3.

The gene calls are TRBV27 and TRBJ1-2; no reliable D call. This CDR3 is 13 amino acids long. The germline gives CDR1 MNHEY, CDR2 SMNVEV (reference sequence). Trimming stripped 2 bases from V and 4 bases from J, with 8 bases between. CDR3 loop: CASSLRGFYGYTF. The CDR3 nucleotides read TGTGCCAGCAGTTTACGCGGTTTCTATGGCTACACCTTC.

This clonotype was found many times. This chain connects TRBV7-8 to TRBJ2-4; the D gene is possibly TRBD1 (6 bases). V dropped 0 bases and J dropped 3 bases, with 12 bases sitting between them. The CDR3 contains 16 residues. Germline V lookup: CDR1 SGHVS, CDR2 FQNEAQ. The CDR3 spells CASSLAWGPGKNIQYF. The CDR3 coding sequence is TGTGCCAGCAGCTTAGCGTGGGGGCCGGGCAAAAACATTCAGTACTTC. Variable domain in full (rest from reference TRBV7-8 and TRBJ2-4): GAGVSQSPRYKVAKRGQDVALRCDPISGHVSLFWYQQALGQGPEFLTYFQNEAQLDKSGLPSDRFFAERPEGSVSTLKIQRTQQEDSAVYLCASSLAWGPGKNIQYFGAGTRLSVL.

This clonotype was detected only a few times. The V gene is TRBV20-1, the J gene TRBJ2-5; the match to TRBD1 covers 9 bases. Germline trimming cut 3 bases from V and 2 bases from J; bases unmatched to any gene: 10. CDR3 length: 16 amino acids. Per the germline V gene, CDR1 is DFQATT and CDR2 is SNEGSKA (reference sequence). The CDR3 loop reads CSASWAGTGTQETQYF. The CDR3 DNA reads as TGCAGTGCTAGCTGGGCCGGGACAGGGACACAAGAGACCCAGTACTTC.

The gene calls are TRBV19 and TRBJ1-5; tentatively, D is TRBD1 (5 bases). Per germline, CDR1 LNHDA and CDR2 SQIVND (reference sequence). The CDR3 totals 16 residues. V was clipped by 1 base and J by 4 bases, with 14 bases between them. The CDR3, as DNA: TGTGCCAGTAGTATAGGAAGAGGGGATGGAAATCAGCCCCAGCATTTT. Its translation: CASSIGRGDGNQPQHF.

This clonotype turned up a few times. This chain links TRBV11-2 with TRBJ2-5; 7 bases map to TRBD1. Losses at the gene ends were 5 bases for V and 3 bases for J; bases not matched to a gene: 9. This CDR3 has 15 amino acids. The germline gives CDR1 SGHAT, CDR2 FQNNGV. The DNA of the CDR3 is TGTGCCAGCAGCAATACCCCGACAGGGAAAGAGACCCAGTACTTC. Translation: CASSNTPTGKETQYF.

The V gene is TRBV14, the J gene TRBJ1-6; no clear D gene. CDR3 size: 15 residues. The germline V gene has CDR1 SGHDN and CDR2 FVKESK. The V end was cut by 0 bases, the J end by 10 bases, with 13 bases between. The CDR3 region has the DNA TGTGCCAGCAGCCAAGAAGGCAGGCTAGCCTCACCCCTCCACTTT. Its translation is CASSQEGRLASPLHF.

The chain is built from TRBV7-9 and TRBJ1-2; 9 positions agree with TRBD1. The CDR3 is 15 amino acids. Germline V gene sequence: CDR1 SEHNR, CDR2 FQNEAQ (reference sequence). Unmatched junction bases numbered 9, after V lost 4 bases and J lost 6 bases. The CDR3 DNA follows: TGTGCCAGCAGCTCCGCCCGGGACAGGGTTAATGGCTACACCTTC. Its translation: CASSSARDRVNGYTF.

The J gene is TRBJ2-5, the V gene TRBV7-6; TRBD2 agrees at 8 bases. Germline V lookup: CDR1 SGHVS, CDR2 FNYEAQ. V shed 1 base, J shed 1 base, and the junction held 5 bases outside the gene matches. The CDR3 length is 16 residues. The CDR3 is CASSLGAGGAQETQYF. CDR3 sequence (DNA): TGTGCCAGCAGCTTAGGGGCCGGGGGGGCCCAAGAGACCCAGTACTTC.

The chain employs TRBV24-1 and TRBJ2-3; 7 bases are shared with TRBD1. With V trimmed by 7 bases and J by 2 bases, 8 bases remained unmatched. This CDR3 contains 15 residues. Per the germline V gene, CDR1 is KGHDR and CDR2 is SFDVKD. The CDR3 DNA follows: TGTGCCACCAGCCCGGGACAGTCGTACACAGATACGCAGTATTTT. Its translation is CATSPGQSYTDTQYF.

This chain joins TRBV12-3 or TRBV12-4 and TRBJ2-7; no reliable D call. The CDR3 has 11 amino acids. The V end was cut by 6 bases, the J end by 3 bases, with 6 bases between. The CDR3 region is CASRLNYEQYF. CDR3 coding DNA: TGTGCCAGCAGACTCAACTACGAGCAGTACTTC.

There are many counts of this clonotype. The chain recombines TRBV19 with TRBJ1-5, with D possibly TRBD1 on 5 matching bases. Germline-derived CDR1 and CDR2 are LNHDA and SQIVND (reference sequence). Deletions cut 5 bases from V and 4 bases from J, with 30 bases between. This CDR3 is 20 amino acids long. The CDR3 region is CASSVSMEGAGGLWNQPQHF. The CDR3 DNA reads TGTGCCAGTAGTGTCTCAATGGAGGGAGCTGGGGGATTATGGAATCAGCCCCAGCATTTT.

This clonotype was observed many times. The chain couples TRBV28 to TRBJ1-5; D unclear. The V end lost 5 bases, the J end lost 12 bases, and 14 bases lay between the germline ends. Germline loops: CDR1 MDHEN, CDR2 SYDVKM. The CDR3 spans 12 residues. The CDR3 region has the DNA TGTGCCAGCAGTCCATCGGGAAGGGTCCAGCATTTT. Amino acid sequence: CASSPSGRVQHF.